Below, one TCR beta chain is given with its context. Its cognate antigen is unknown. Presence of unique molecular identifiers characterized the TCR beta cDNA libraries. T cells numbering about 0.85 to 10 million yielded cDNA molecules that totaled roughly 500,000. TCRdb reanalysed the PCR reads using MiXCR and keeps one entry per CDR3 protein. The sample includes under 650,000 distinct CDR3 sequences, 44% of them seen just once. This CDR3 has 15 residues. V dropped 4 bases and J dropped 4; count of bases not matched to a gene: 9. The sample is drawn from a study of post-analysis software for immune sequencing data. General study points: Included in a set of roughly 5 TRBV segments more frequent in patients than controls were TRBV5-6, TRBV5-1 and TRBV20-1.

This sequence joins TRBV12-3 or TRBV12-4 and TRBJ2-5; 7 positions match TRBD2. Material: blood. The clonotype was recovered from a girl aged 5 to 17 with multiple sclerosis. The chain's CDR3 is CASSSLVGGGETQYF. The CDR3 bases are TGTGCCAGCAGTTCGTTGGTTGGCGGGGGAGAGACCCAGTACTTC.